A single sample is the source of the 12 T cell receptor beta chains below, sequenced in a study of T cell responses to AZD1222 COVID-19 vaccine. Here immunoSEQ multiplex PCR was the method, and the copy in TCRdb shows in-frame clones only, minus some. The table lists about 170,000 clones, 75% to 90% of them singletons, with 6.9% in the top ten. Sequences were derived from peripheral blood, sampled on day 0 of AZD1222 vaccination. These receptors all stem from an adult in good health.

The chain employs TRBV6-5 and TRBJ1-1, with a tentative D call TRBD1 (5 bases). This CDR3 is 14 amino acids long. Germline CDR1 is MNHEY and CDR2 is SVGAGI. Deletions cut 6 bases from V and 1 base from J, with 12 bases between. CDR3 amino acids: CASSLGRQNTEAFF. DNA for the CDR3: TGTGCCAGCAGCTTGGGGCGGCAGAACACTGAAGCTTTCTTT.

Worth noting for this clone: The same CDR3 arises from other DNA sequences in this sample as well. This chain uses TRBV5-6 with TRBJ1-2; no firm D call. The CDR3 has 11 residues. Trimming removed 4 bases from V and 8 bases from J, with 9 bases in between. CDR1 is SGHDT, CDR2 YYEEEE, per germline. CDR3 in amino acids: CASSLGLGYTF. CDR3 DNA sequence: TGTGCCAGCAGCCTCGGATTGGGCTACACCTTC.

The genes are TRBV6-1 and TRBJ1-2, with 7 bases fitting TRBD1. The germline V gene encodes CDR1 MNHNS and CDR2 SASEGT. The CDR3 extends over 15 amino acids. V lost 1 base, J lost 5 bases, and 7 bases stayed unmatched. The chain's CDR3 is CASSEGGTAVYGYTF. CDR3 nucleotide sequence: TGTGCCAGCAGTGAAGGAGGGACAGCAGTTTATGGCTACACCTTC.

This clone has just a few counts. The chain has TRBV3-1 (or the pseudogene TRBV3-2) and TRBJ2-1; 9 nucleotides line up with TRBD2. The CDR3 sequence is 15 residues long. With V trimmed by 6 bases and J by 2 bases, 5 bases remained unmatched. Germline values: CDR1 LGHDT, CDR2 YNNKEL (reference sequence). Here the CDR3 DNA reads TGTGCCAGCAGTGAGCGGGGGGACGCCTACAATGAGCAGTTCTTC. The encoded protein is CASSERGDAYNEQFF.

This clone was detected a few times. The chain joins TRBV19 to TRBJ2-7; no clear D gene. Trimming pared 5 bases from V and 2 bases from J, leaving 13 bases between. This CDR3 region has 14 residues. CDR1 is LNHDA, CDR2 SQIVND, per germline (reference sequence). DNA for the CDR3: TGTGCCAGTAGTGCCCCGACACGTCCCTACGAGCAGTACGTC. Its protein is CASSAPTRPYEQYV.

The V and J genes are TRBV6-6 and TRBJ2-7; 7 bases fit TRBD1. CDR3 length: 13 residues. Per the germline V gene, CDR1 is MNHNY and CDR2 is SVGAGI (reference sequence). V lost 6 bases, J lost 4 bases, and 6 bases stayed unmatched. This CDR3 is CASRPGTAYEQYV. CDR3 nucleotides: TGTGCCAGCAGGCCCGGGACAGCTTACGAGCAGTACGTC.

The V gene is TRBV19, the J gene TRBJ1-2, with 8 bases aligning to TRBD1. CDR3 size: 13 residues. Germline V gene lookup returns CDR1 LNHDA and CDR2 SQIVND (reference sequence). The junction had 8 bases not matched to a gene; V was cut back by 9 bases and J by 5 bases. DNA of the CDR3: TGTGCCAGAGAGACAGGGGAAGATTATGGCTACACCTTC. It specifies CARETGEDYGYTF. The whole variable domain, remainder taken from reference TRBV19 and TRBJ1-2, is DGGITQSPKYLFRKEGQNVTLSCEQNLNHDAMYWYRQDPGQGLRLIYYSQIVNDFQKGDIAEGYSVSREKKESFPLTVTSAQKNPTAFYLCARETGEDYGYTFGSGTRLTVV.

This chain links TRBV7-2 with TRBJ2-5; D is uncertain. The V gene's germline CDR1 is SGHTA and CDR2 FQGNSA. Trimming took off 5 bases at V and 5 bases at J, with 12 bases between the two ends. The CDR3 is made up of 13 amino acids. The CDR3 DNA is TGTGCCAGCAGCGCTCGGAGAGGTGAGACCCAGTACTTC. Protein: CASSARRGETQYF.

The chain carries TRBV5-6 and TRBJ2-6, with unresolved D. The CDR3 has 17 residues. V was clipped by 1 base and J by 0 bases, with 11 bases between them. Germline V lookup: CDR1 SGHDT, CDR2 YYEEEE. The DNA of the CDR3 is TGTGCCAGCAGCTTGTTTGGGTTCAGCTCTGGGGCCAACGTCCTGACTTTC. Translated: CASSLFGFSSGANVLTF.

This chain uses TRBV11-2 with TRBJ2-3, with D possibly TRBD2 on 6 matching bases. CDR3 size: 14 residues. Trimming stripped 1 base from V and 6 bases from J, with 11 bases between. Germline-derived CDR1 and CDR2 are SGHAT and FQNNGV. The CDR3 bases are TGTGCCAGCAGCTTAGGTACTAGCTATGATACGCAGTATTTT. Translation: CASSLGTSYDTQYF.

The chain combines TRBV7-9 with TRBJ2-1; a weak D match, TRBD1 (7 bases). The CDR3 contains 16 residues. The V gene's germline CDR1 is SEHNR and CDR2 FQNEAQ (reference sequence). V gave up 5 bases and J gave up 4 bases, with 18 bases separating them. The CDR3 reads CASSPDTGDFYNEQFF. The CDR3 DNA sequence: TGTGCCAGCAGCCCGGACACAGGGGACTTTTACAATGAGCAGTTCTTC. Looking up the rest from reference TRBV7-9 and TRBJ2-1 gives the full variable domain: DTGVSQNPRHKITKRGQNVTFRCDPISEHNRLYWYRQTLGQGPEFLTYFQNEAQLEKSRLLSDRFSAERPKGSFSTLEIQRTEQGDSAMYLCASSPDTGDFYNEQFFGPGTRLTVL.

This clone was detected once. The rearrangement joins TRBV12-3 or TRBV12-4 to TRBJ1-1, with a possible D match to TRBD1 (5 bases). Deletions cut 1 base from V and 11 bases from J, with 8 bases between. The CDR3 extends over 11 amino acids. The CDR3 region is CASSLGDVAFF. The CDR3 nucleotides are TGTGCCAGCAGTTTAGGGGACGTGGCTTTCTTT.